This TCR beta chain was documented in a study of shared clonotypes between healthy human individuals. Study-level findings and limits: Generally, naive subsets (rather than memory subsets) showed larger estimated richness. The sharing of about 5.3% of naive CD4 clonotypes was seen across a handful of donors.

CD8 cells regarded as naive lacked CD45RO, were positively chosen for CCR7, and omitted terminally differentiated effector memory CD45RA+ cells. Libraries were prepared by immunoSEQ multiplex PCR; TCRdb keeps only in-frame clonotypes and omits some of them. Of about 650,000 clones listed, around 95% were seen once; the top ten hold 0.1% to 0.11%. Looked up from germline, CDR1 is SGHVS and CDR2 is FQNEAQ. V trimming: 5 bases; J trimming: 6 bases; junction bases outside the gene matches: 12. This CDR3 is built from 15 residues. This clone appeared a single time. Its antigen is unidentified. The sequenced sample was naive CD8+ T cells sorted from blood. This TCR was sampled from a woman under 40 in good health. V and J are TRBV7-8 and TRBJ2-7; 8 bases line up with TRBD1. CDR3 coding DNA: TGTGCCAGCAGCCCAGAAACAGGACAGGGTGGCGAGCAGTACTTC. Its protein product is CASSPETGQGGEQYF.